Listed here is a single T cell receptor (beta chain). Germline V CDR1 and CDR2: SGHAT, FQNNGV. Trimming pared 3 bases from V and 2 bases from J, leaving 19 bases between. This CDR3 is 17 amino acids long. This record belongs to a study of T cells in tuberculosis. TCR-alpha and TCR-beta chains were sequenced unpaired. The assay was immunoSEQ multiplex PCR, and TCRdb's table has in-frame clones only and misses some. This table has tens of thousands of clones, approximately 90% appearing once. After thawing and overnight rest, PBMC were stained with GMM-loaded CD1B tetramer, viability dye and anti-CD3 for sorting. CD1B tetramers were loaded with Rhodococcus equi-derived C32 glucose monomycolate.

Sample: CD1b-GMM tetramer-negative cells sorted from PBMCs. The receptor's source is an adult woman with latent tuberculosis. This chain connects TRBV11-2 to TRBJ1-2, with TRBD1 as a possible D gene (5 bases). Here the CDR3 DNA reads TGTGCCAGCAGCTTGGGGATTTGGGGGGGACGGAACTATGGCTACACCTTC. This sequence encodes CASSLGIWGGRNYGYTF.